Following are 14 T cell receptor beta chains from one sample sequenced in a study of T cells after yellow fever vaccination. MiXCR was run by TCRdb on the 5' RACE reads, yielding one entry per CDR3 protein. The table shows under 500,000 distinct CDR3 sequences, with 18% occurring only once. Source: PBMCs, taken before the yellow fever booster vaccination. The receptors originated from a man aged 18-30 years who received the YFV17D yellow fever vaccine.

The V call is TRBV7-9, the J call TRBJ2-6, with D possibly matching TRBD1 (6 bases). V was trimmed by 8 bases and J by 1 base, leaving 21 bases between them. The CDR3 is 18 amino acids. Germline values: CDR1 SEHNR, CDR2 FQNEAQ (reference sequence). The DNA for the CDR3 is TGTGCCAGCGTACATGGGGCAGGGGTGAGGTCTGGGGCCAACGTCCTGACTTTC. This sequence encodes CASVHGAGVRSGANVLTF.

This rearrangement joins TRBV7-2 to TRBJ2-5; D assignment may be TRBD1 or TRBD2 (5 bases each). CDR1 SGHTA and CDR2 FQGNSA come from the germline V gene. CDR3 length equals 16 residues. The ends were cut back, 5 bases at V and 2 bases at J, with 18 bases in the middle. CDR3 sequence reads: CASSVGSGTQQETQYF. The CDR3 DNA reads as TGTGCCAGCAGCGTAGGCTCCGGGACCCAGCAAGAGACCCAGTACTTC.

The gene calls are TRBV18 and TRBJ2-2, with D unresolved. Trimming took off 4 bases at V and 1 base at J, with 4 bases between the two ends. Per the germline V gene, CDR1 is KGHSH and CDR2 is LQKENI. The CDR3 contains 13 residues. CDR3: CASSRKNTGELFF. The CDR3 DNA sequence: TGTGCCAGCTCACGAAAGAACACCGGGGAGCTGTTTTTT.

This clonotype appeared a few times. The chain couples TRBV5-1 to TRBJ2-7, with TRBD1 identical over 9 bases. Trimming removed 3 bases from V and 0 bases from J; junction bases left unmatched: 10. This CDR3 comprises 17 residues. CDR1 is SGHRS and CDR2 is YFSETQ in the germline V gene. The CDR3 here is CASSSPSGQGLSYEQYF. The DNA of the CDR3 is TGCGCCAGCAGCTCCCCGTCGGGACAGGGCCTCTCCTACGAGCAGTACTTC.

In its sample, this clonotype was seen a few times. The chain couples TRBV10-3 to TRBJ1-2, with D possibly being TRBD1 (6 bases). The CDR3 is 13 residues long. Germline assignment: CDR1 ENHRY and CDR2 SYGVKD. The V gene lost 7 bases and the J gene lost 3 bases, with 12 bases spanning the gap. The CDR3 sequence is CAIKAGEDYGYTF. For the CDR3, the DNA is TGTGCCATCAAGGCAGGGGAGGACTATGGCTACACCTTC.

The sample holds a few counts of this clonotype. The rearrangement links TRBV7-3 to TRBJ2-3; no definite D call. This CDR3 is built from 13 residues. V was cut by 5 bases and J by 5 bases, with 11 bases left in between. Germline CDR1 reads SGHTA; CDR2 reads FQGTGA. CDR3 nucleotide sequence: TGTGCCAGCAGCCTAGACCGAGGAGATACGCAGTATTTT. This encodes CASSLDRGDTQYF.

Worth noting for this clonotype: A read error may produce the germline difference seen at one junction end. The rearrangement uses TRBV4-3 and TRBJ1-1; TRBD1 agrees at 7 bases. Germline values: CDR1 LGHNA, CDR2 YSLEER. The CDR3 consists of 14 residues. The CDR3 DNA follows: TGCGCCAGCAGCCGAAAGACAGGGAACTCTGAAGCTTTCTTT. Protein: CASSRKTGNSEAFF.

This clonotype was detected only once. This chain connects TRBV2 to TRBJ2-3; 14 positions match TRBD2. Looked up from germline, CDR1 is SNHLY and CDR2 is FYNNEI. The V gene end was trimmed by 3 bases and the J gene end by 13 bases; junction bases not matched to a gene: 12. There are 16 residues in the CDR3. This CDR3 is CASSEGLAGASMVKYF. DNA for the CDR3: TGTGCCAGCAGTGAGGGACTAGCGGGGGCGTCTATGGTGAAGTATTTT.

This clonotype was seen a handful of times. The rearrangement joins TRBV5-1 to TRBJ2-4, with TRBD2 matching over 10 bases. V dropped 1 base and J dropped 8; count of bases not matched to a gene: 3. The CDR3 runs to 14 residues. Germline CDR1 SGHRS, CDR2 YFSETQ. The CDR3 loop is CASSLTSGEDIQYF. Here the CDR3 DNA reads TGCGCCAGCAGCTTGACTAGCGGGGAGGACATTCAGTACTTC.

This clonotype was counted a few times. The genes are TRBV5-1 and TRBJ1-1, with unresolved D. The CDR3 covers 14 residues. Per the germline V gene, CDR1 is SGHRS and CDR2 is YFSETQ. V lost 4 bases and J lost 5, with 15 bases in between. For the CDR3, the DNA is TGCGCCAGCAGCCCACGTAAGCCGGGTACTGAAGCTTTCTTT. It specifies CASSPRKPGTEAFF.

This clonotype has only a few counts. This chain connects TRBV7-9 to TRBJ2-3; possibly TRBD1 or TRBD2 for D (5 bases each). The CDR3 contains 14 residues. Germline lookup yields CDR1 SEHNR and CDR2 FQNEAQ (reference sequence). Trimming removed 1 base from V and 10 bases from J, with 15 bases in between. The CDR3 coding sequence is TGTGCCAGCAGCTTAGTGTTTCGGGGCGATGCGCAGTATTTT. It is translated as CASSLVFRGDAQYF.

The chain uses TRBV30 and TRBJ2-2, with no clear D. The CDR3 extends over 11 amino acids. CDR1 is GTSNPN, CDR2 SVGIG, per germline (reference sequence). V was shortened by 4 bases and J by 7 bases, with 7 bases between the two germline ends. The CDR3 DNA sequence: TGTGCCTGGACCCCTCGCGGGGAGCTGTTTTTT. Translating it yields CAWTPRGELFF.

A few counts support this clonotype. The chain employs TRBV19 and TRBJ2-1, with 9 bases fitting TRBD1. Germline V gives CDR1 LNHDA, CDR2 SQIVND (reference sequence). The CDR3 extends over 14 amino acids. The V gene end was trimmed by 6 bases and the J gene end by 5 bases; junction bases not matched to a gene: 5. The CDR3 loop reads CASRGDRVHNEQFF. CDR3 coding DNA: TGTGCCAGTAGAGGGGACAGGGTCCACAATGAGCAGTTCTTC. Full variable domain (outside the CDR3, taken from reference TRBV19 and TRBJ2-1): DGGITQSPKYLFRKEGQNVTLSCEQNLNHDAMYWYRQDPGQGLRLIYYSQIVNDFQKGDIAEGYSVSREKKESFPLTVTSAQKNPTAFYLCASRGDRVHNEQFFGPGTRLTVL.

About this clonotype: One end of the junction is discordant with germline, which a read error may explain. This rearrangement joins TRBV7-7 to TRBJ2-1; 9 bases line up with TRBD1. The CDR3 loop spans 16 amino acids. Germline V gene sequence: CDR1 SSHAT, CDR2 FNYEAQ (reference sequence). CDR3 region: CASSRPLGQGRNEQFF. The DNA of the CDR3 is TGTGCTAGCAGCCGACCCTTAGGACAGGGGCGGAATGAGCAGTTCTTC.